This T cell receptor (beta chain) was retrieved from a study of response to subunit inactivated influenza vaccine. Study outcomes and limitations: Authors suggested that a seasonal influenza vaccination recruits few new T cells each time.

The CDR3 is 15 residues long. Trimming shortened V by 0 bases and J by 2 bases, and 11 bases separated the two germline ends. Germline CDR1 and CDR2: SGDLS and YYNGEE. One entry per CDR3 protein, called by TCRdb with MiXCR from the RT-PCR reads. The profile covers 750,000 to 850,000 distinct CDR3 sequences, with around a sixth appearing a single time and around 9.9% taken by the ten largest. This clonotype was recorded a few times. The target antigen is unknown. The origin of this receptor is a man aged 45-65 years who received an inactivated influenza vaccine. The V call is TRBV9, the J call TRBJ2-5; D remains ambiguous. The starting material was PBMCs from blood, obtained roughly 5 days after vaccination. The CDR3 nucleotides read TGTGCCAGCAGCGTAGTTCCCGGCAGACAAGAGACCCAGTACTTC. Protein product: CASSVVPGRQETQYF.